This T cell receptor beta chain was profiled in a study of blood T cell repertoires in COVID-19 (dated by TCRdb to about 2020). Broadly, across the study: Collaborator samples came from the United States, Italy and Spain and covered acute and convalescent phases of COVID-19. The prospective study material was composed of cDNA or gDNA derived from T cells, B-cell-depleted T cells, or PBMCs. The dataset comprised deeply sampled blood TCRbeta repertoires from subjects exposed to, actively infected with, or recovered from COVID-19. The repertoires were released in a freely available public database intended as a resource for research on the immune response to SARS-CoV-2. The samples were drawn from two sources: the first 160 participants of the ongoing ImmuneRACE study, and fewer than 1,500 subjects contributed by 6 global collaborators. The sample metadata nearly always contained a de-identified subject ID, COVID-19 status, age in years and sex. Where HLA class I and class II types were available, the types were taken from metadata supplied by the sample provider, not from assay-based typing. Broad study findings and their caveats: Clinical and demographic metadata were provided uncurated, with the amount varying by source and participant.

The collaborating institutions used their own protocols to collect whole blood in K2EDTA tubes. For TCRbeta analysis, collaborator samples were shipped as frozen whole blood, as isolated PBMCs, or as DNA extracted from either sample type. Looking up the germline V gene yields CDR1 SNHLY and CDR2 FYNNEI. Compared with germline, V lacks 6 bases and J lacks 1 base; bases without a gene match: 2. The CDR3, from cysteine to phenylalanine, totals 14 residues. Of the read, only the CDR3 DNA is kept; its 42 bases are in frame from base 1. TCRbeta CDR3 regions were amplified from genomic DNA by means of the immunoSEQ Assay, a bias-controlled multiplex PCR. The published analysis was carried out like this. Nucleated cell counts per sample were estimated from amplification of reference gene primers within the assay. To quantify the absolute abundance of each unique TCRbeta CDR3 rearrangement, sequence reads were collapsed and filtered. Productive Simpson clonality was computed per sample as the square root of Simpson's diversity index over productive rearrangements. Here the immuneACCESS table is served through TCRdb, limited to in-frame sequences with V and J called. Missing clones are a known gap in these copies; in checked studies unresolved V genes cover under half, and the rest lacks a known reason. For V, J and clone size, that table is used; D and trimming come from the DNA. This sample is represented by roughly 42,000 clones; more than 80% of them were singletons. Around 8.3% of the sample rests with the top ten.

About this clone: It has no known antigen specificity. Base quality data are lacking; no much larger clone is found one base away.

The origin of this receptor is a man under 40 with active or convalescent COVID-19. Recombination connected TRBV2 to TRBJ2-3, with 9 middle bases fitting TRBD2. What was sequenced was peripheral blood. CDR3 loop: CASRVAGGTDTQYF. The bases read TGTGCCAGCAGAGTAGCGGGGGGCACAGATACGCAGTATTTT.